One and the same sample provided the 9 T cell receptor beta chains below, sequenced in a study of PD-L1 blockade in urothelial cancer. TCRdb keeps only in-frame clones here, not all; method: immunoSEQ multiplex PCR. This sample has roughly 100,000 clones; approximately 86% occur once, and the top ten carry about 2.6%. Sequencing used PBMCs, obtained around atezolizumab (anti-PD-L1) treatment. These receptor sequences come from a man in his forties or fifties with urothelial cancer.

Relative to its sample, this clone is medium-sized (0.01 to 0.1%). The V gene is TRBV6-1, the J gene TRBJ2-7, with TRBD1 as a possible D gene (5 bases). Trimming pared 6 bases from V and 2 bases from J, leaving 14 bases between. The CDR3 loop spans 14 amino acids. Germline values: CDR1 MNHNS, CDR2 SASEGT. The CDR3: CASSTTGRAYEQYF. In DNA form, the CDR3 reads TGTGCCAGCAGCACCACAGGTAGGGCCTACGAGCAGTACTTC.

This sequence joins TRBV4-1 and TRBJ1-5; 7 nucleotides align to TRBD1. With 4 bases clipped from V and 2 bases from J, the junction kept 8 bases outside the gene matches. The germline gives CDR1 MGHRA, CDR2 YSYEKL. This CDR3 has 16 amino acids. CDR3 region: CASSRSYGQGNQPQHF. The DNA for the CDR3 is TGCGCCAGCAGCCGATCTTACGGACAGGGCAATCAGCCCCAGCATTTT.

This clone was seen just once. The V and J genes are TRBV28 and TRBJ2-7; 10 bases match TRBD2. J lost 1 base, V lost 6 bases, and 9 bases had no gene match. The germline CDR1 and CDR2 sequences are MDHEN and SYDVKM. The CDR3 loop spans 16 amino acids. The CDR3 spells CASSIAGGQGSYEQYF. CDR3 bases: TGTGCCAGCAGCATAGCGGGAGGCCAAGGGTCCTACGAGCAGTACTTC.

The gene calls are TRBV28 and TRBJ1-3, with D perhaps TRBD1 (6 bases). CDR1 is MDHEN and CDR2 is SYDVKM in the germline V gene. Between the trimmed V and J ends, which lost 5 bases and 8 bases, there was a span of 19 bases. CDR3 length: 15 amino acids. CDR3 amino acids: CASSPRDNSWDTIYF. CDR3 DNA sequence: TGTGCCAGCAGTCCCCGGGACAACTCGTGGGACACCATATATTTT.

In this sample, this clone turned up a few times. The chain employs TRBV7-9 and TRBJ2-5, with D possibly matching TRBD2 (6 bases). The CDR3 spans 13 residues. Per germline, CDR1 SEHNR and CDR2 FQNEAQ (reference sequence). V lost 4 bases, J lost 5 bases, and 11 bases lay in between. CDR3 DNA: TGTGCCAGCAGCTCGTCTGGGGGGGAGACCCAGTACTTC. Its translation is CASSSSGGETQYF.

This chain uses TRBV19 with TRBJ1-6, with 12 nucleotides matching TRBD1. The CDR3 contains 15 residues. CDR1 is LNHDA, CDR2 SQIVND, per germline (reference sequence). The V gene end was trimmed by 6 bases and the J gene end by 7 bases; junction bases not matched to a gene: 4. The DNA for the CDR3 is TGTGCCAGTAGCCAGGGACAGGGGGCGAATTCACCCCTCCACTTT. Translating gives CASSQGQGANSPLHF.

The chain couples TRBV28 to TRBJ1-2; possible D gene TRBD1, 6 bases. Germline V gene lookup returns CDR1 MDHEN and CDR2 SYDVKM. This CDR3 has 15 residues. The V and J ends lost 3 bases and 1 base respectively, with 12 bases between them. This CDR3 reads CASSFGGALNYGYTF. Here the CDR3 DNA reads TGTGCCAGCAGTTTTGGGGGCGCTCTTAACTATGGCTACACCTTC.

The gene calls are TRBV7-8 and TRBJ1-1; D gene uncertain. Germline CDR1 and CDR2: SGHVS and FQNEAQ. The CDR3 is made up of 13 amino acids. V lost 1 base, J lost 7 bases, and 10 bases lay in between. The CDR3 here is CASSLGHLFEAFF. For the CDR3, the DNA is TGTGCCAGCAGCTTAGGGCACCTCTTTGAAGCTTTCTTT.

This chain uses TRBV30 with TRBJ2-5, with 7 bases fitting TRBD1. The J segment lost 2 bases and the V segment lost 5 bases, leaving 5 bases of the junction unmatched. The CDR3 extends over 13 amino acids. Germline CDR1 GTSNPN, CDR2 SVGIG (reference sequence). In DNA form, the CDR3 reads TGTGCCTGGGGCAGGGGGTGGCAAGAGACCCAGTACTTC. Amino acids: CAWGRGWQETQYF.